The TCR beta chain described here comes from a study of cytomegalovirus exposure and HLA in healthy donors. This CDR3 has 15 amino acids. The ends were cut back, 1 base at V and 1 base at J, with 13 bases in the middle. From germline, CDR1 is SQVTM and CDR2 ANQGSEA. With 60 Vbeta and 13 Jbeta primers, the PCR was carried out. Profiling relied on immunoSEQ multiplex PCR, and the TCRdb table lists in-frame clones only, not all of them. Among under 150,000 clones, 81% were seen once, and the ten largest hold about 3.8%. The source material was PBMCs. The source is a woman under 40 in good health and CMV-seronegative. The chain carries TRBV29-1 and TRBJ1-1, with D possibly TRBD1 on 5 matching bases. CDR3 bases: TGCAGCGTTGAAGTCCGGGGGGGGAAGAACACTGAAGCTTTCTTT. Translation gives CSVEVRGGKNTEAFF.